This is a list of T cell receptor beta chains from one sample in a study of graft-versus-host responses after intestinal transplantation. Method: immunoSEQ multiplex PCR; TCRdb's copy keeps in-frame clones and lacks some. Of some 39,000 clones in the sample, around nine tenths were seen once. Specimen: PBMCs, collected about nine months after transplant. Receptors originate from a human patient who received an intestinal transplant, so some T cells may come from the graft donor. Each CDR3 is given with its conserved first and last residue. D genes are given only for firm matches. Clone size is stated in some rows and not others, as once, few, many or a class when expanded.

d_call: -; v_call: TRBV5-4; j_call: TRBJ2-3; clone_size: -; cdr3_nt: TGTGCCAGCAGCTTGTGGGGGGCCCCAGATACGCAGTATTTT; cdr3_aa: CASSLWGAPDTQYF
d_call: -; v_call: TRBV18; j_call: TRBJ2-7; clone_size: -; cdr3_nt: TGTGCCAGCTCACGACGGGACACCTACGAGCAGTACTTC; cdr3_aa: CASSRRDTYEQYF
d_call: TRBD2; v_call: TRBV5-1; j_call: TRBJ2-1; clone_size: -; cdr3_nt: TGCGCCAGCAGCCCCCGTCGGACTAGCGGGGGGGCGGGTTACAATGAGCAGTTCTTC; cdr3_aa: CASSPRRTSGGAGYNEQFF
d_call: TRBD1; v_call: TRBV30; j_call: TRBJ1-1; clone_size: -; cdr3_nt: TGTGCCTGGAGTACCGGGACAGGGGGCATTAGACGTGAAGCTTTCTTT; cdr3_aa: CAWSTGTGGIRREAFF
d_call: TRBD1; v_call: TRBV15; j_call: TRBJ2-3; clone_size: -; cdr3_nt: TGTGCCGCCCAATCGACAGGGCGGACAGATACGCAGTATTTT; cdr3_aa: CAAQSTGRTDTQYF
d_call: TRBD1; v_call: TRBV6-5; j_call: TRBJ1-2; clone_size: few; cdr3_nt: TGTGCCAGCAGTATAACAGGGGTCTATGGCTACACCTTC; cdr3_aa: CASSITGVYGYTF
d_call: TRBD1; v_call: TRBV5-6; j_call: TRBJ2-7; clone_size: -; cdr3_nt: TGTGCCAGCAGTGTGAGACAGGGTCTTGGGGAGCAGTACTTC; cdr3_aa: CASSVRQGLGEQYF
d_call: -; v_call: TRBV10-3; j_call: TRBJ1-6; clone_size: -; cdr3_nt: TGTGCCATCAGTGACTACCGAGAGGGCGGGAATTCACCCCTCCACTTT; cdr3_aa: CAISDYREGGNSPLHF
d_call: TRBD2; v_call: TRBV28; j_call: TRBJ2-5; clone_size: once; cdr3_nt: TGTGCCAGCAGGTCCGGGGGGGCCGAGACCCAGTACTTC; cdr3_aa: CASRSGGAETQYF
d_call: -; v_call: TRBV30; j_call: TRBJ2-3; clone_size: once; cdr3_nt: TGTGCCTGGAGCGGTAGCACAGATACGCAGTATTTT; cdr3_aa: CAWSGSTDTQYF
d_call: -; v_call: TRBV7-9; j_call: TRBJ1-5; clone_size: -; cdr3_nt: TGTGCCAGCAGCCTACTCGCCCCTCGCAATCAGCCCCAGCATTTT; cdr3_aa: CASSLLAPRNQPQHF
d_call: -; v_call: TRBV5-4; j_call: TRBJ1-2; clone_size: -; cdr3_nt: TGTGCCAGCAGCTTGGGCTATGGCTACACCTTC; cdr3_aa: CASSLGYGYTF
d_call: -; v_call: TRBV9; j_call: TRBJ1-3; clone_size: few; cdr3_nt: TGTGCCAGCAGCGTCGGCAGTGGAAACACCATATATTTT; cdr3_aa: CASSVGSGNTIYF
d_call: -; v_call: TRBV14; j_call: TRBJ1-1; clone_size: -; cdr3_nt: TGTGCCAGCAGCCCCTTGGGCGGGGGGCGCGGGGCTGAAGCTTTCTTT; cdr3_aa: CASSPLGGGRGAEAFF
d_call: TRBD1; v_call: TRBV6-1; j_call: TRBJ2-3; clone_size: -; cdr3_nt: TGTGCCAGCAGTGAAGGAGGGACAGTCACAGATACGCAGTATTTT; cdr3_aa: CASSEGGTVTDTQYF
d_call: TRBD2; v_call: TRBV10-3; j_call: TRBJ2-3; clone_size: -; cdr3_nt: TGTGCCATCAGTGCACTAGCGGGGGCCATAAGCACAGATACGCAGTATTTT; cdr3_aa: CAISALAGAISTDTQYF
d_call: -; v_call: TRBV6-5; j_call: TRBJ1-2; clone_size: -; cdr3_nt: TGTGCCAGCAGTTACTCAGCAGGGCTTTCCTATGGCTACACCTTC; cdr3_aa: CASSYSAGLSYGYTF
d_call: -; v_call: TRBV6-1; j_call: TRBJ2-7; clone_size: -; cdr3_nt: TGTGCCAGCACGGTGGCAGGTTCCTACGAGCAGTACTTC; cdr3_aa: CASTVAGSYEQYF
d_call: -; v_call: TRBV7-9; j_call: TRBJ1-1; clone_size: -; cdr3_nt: TGTGCCAGCAGCTTAGTGGCAGAAGGCGCTGAAGCTTTCTTT; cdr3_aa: CASSLVAEGAEAFF
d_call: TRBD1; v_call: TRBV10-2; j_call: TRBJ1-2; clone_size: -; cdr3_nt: TGCGCCAGCGGGGTCGGACAGGGAAATGGCTACACCTTC; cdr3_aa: CASGVGQGNGYTF
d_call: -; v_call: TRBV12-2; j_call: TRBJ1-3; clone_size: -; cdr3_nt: TGTGCAAGTCGCTTGAATACATATTGGGTGACAGTAAGGAGTCGGCACAACTTAAACACCATATATTTT; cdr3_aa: CASRLNTYWVTVRSRHNLNTIYF
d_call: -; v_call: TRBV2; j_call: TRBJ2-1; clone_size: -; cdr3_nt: TGTGCCAGCAGTGATGTGTTCAATGAGCAGTTCTTC; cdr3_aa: CASSDVFNEQFF
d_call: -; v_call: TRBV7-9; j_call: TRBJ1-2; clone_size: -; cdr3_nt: TGTGCCAGCAGCTTAGAAGAGGCTCCTAACTATGGCTACACCTTC; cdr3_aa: CASSLEEAPNYGYTF
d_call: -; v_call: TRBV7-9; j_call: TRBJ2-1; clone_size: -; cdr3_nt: TGTGCCAGCAGCTTAGGAAGGAATGAGCAGTTCTTC; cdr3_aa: CASSLGRNEQFF
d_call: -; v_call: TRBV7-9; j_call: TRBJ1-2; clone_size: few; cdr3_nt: TGTGCCAGCAGCGCCCCCGGGACGGACTATGGCTACACCTTC; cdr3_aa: CASSAPGTDYGYTF
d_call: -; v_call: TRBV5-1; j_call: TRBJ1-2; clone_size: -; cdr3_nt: TGCGCCAGCAGCTTGATTACAGCTAACTATGGCTACACCTTC; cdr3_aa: CASSLITANYGYTF
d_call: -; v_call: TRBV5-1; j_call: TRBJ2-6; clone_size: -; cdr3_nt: TGCGCCAGCAGCGTGTCAGGGTATGGTGGGGCCAACGTCCTGACTTTC; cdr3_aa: CASSVSGYGGANVLTF
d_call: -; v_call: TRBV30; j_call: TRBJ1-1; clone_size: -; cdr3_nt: TGTGCCTGGGCAGGGTGGCGCCAGCCTGAAGCTTTCTTT; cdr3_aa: CAWAGWRQPEAFF
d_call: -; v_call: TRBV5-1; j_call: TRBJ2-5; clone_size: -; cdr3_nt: TGCGCCAGCAGCTTGGCGAGATGGTGGGCCGACGTGGAGACCCAGTACTTC; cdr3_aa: CASSLARWWADVETQYF
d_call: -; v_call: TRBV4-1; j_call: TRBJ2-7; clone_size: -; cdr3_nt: TGCGCCAGCAGCTCGGCGGGTCCCTACGAGCAGTACTTC; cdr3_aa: CASSSAGPYEQYF
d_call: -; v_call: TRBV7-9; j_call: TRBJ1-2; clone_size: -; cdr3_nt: TGTGCCAGCAGCTTCGAAGGTGGCTACACCTTC; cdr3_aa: CASSFEGGYTF
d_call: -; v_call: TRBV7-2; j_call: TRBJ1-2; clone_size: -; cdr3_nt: TGTGCCAGCAGCTTAGACGCGGCTACTAACTATGGCTACACCTTC; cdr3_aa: CASSLDAATNYGYTF
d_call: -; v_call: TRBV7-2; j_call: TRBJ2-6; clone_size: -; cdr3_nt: TGTGCCAGCAGCAGACCAGACAGAGACGAACAAAGTCGGGCCAACGTCCTGACTTTC; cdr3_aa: CASSRPDRDEQSRANVLTF
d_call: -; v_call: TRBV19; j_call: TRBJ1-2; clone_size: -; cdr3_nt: TGTGCCAGTCTATCCTGGGAGGGGTTAAGGGGCTACACCTTC; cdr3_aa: CASLSWEGLRGYTF
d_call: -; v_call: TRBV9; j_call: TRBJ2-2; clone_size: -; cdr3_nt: TGTGCCAGCGAGGAGGGAAGGACCGGGGAGCTGTTTTTT; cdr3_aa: CASEEGRTGELFF
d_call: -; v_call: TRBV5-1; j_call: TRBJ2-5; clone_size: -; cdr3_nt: TGCGCCAGCAGCCCCGGGGGTCAAGAGACCCAGTACTTC; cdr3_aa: CASSPGGQETQYF
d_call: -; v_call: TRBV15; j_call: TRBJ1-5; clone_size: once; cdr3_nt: TGTGCCACCAGCCCCGGCGGAGGCCCCACTCAGCCCCAGCATTTT; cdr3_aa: CATSPGGGPTQPQHF